A single sample gave rise to the 30 T cell receptor beta chains below, sequenced in a study of blood T cell repertoires in COVID-19. TCRdb's table, derived via immunoSEQ multiplex PCR, lists solely in-frame clones and lacks some. The repertoire holds around 250,000 clones, with approximately 80% as singletons. Sequencing was carried out using peripheral blood. Receptors originate from a woman of 80 years or more with acute or convalescent COVID-19.

The chain combines TRBV30 with TRBJ1-2, with 9 nucleotides matching TRBD1. The CDR3 length is 15 residues. The junction had 10 bases not matched to a gene; V was cut back by 1 base and J by 7 bases. Per the germline V gene, CDR1 is GTSNPN and CDR2 is SVGIG (reference sequence). CDR3 coding DNA: TGTGCCTGGAGTGCCCGGGACAGGGAAGTGGGTGGCTACACCTTC. Residues: CAWSARDREVGGYTF.

V gene TRBV5-4 combines with J gene TRBJ1-5, with TRBD1 matching 10 bases. The CDR3 extends over 16 amino acids. Germline V gene lookup returns CDR1 SGHNT and CDR2 YYREEE (reference sequence). Trimming cost V 4 bases and J 7 bases; bases outside gene matches: 11. CDR3 bases: TGTGCCAGCAGCCTCACCGGGACAGGGGACGGCCAGCCCCAGCATTTT. Encoded protein: CASSLTGTGDGQPQHF.

The V and J genes are TRBV3-1 (or the pseudogene TRBV3-2) and TRBJ2-2; a possible D gene is TRBD2 (6 bases). The germline V and J ends were trimmed by 3 bases and 4 bases, with 12 bases remaining between them. This CDR3 has 15 amino acids. Germline V gene sequence: CDR1 LGHDT, CDR2 YNNKEL (reference sequence). The CDR3 region is CASSHGTLSTGELFF. The DNA of the CDR3 is TGTGCCAGCAGCCATGGGACTCTAAGCACCGGGGAGCTGTTTTTT.

V gene TRBV2 combines with J gene TRBJ2-5; D ambiguous. Trimming took 4 bases from V and 2 from J, leaving 8 bases between them. This CDR3 is built from 13 residues. The V gene's germline CDR1 is SNHLY and CDR2 FYNNEI. CDR3 residues: CASSGGQQETQYF. The CDR3, as DNA: TGTGCCAGCAGTGGAGGCCAGCAAGAGACCCAGTACTTC.

The chain combines TRBV5-5 with TRBJ2-5, with D tentatively TRBD2 (5 bases). Germline CDR1 is SGHKS and CDR2 is YYEKEE (reference sequence). CDR3 length: 15 residues. Trimming shortened V by 4 bases and J by 2 bases, and 15 bases separated the two germline ends. The CDR3 is CASSLDRTHQETQYF. The CDR3 region has the DNA TGTGCCAGCAGCCTTGATCGGACTCATCAAGAGACCCAGTACTTC.

The V gene is TRBV7-9, the J gene TRBJ1-1; no firm D call. The CDR3 consists of 14 residues. Germline lookup yields CDR1 SEHNR and CDR2 FQNEAQ (reference sequence). V lost 2 bases and J 0 bases, leaving 7 bases between the germline ends. The CDR3 DNA reads TGTGCCAGCAGCTTATCTAGTGTGAACACTGAAGCTTTCTTT. Translated: CASSLSSVNTEAFF.

This sequence joins TRBV5-1 and TRBJ2-5, with a possible D match to TRBD1 (5 bases). Germline CDR1 is SGHRS and CDR2 is YFSETQ. The CDR3 loop spans 13 amino acids. Trimming left V 0 bases short and J 5 bases short, with 8 bases between. The CDR3 coding sequence is TGCGCCAGCAGCTTGGGTAGGGGTGAGACCCAGTACTTC. Its translation: CASSLGRGETQYF.

The V and J genes are TRBV5-1 and TRBJ2-5; 11 bases agree with TRBD2. The ends lost 0 bases at V and 3 bases at J; junction bases unmatched: 1. Germline V gives CDR1 SGHRS, CDR2 YFSETQ. The CDR3 is 15 amino acids. CDR3: CASSLGGLAEETQYF. The CDR3 DNA follows: TGCGCCAGCAGCTTGGGGGGACTAGCGGAAGAGACCCAGTACTTC.

Only one count was recorded for this clone. V usage is TRBV6-6 and J usage is TRBJ2-1; 15 nucleotides line up with TRBD2. The CDR3 sequence is 15 residues long. Germline V CDR1 and CDR2: MNHNY, SVGAGI (reference sequence). V was pared by 5 bases and J by 9 bases, with 5 bases of the junction left unmatched. The DNA for the CDR3 is TGTGCCAGCAGTCTTGGGACTAGCGGGAGGTTTGAGCAGTTCTTC. The encoded protein is CASSLGTSGRFEQFF.

In its sample, this clone was seen a few times. The J gene is TRBJ2-3, the V gene TRBV19, with TRBD2 matching over 12 bases. CDR3 size: 16 residues. The trim removed 10 bases at V and 5 bases at J, leaving 13 bases unmatched. The germline V gene encodes CDR1 LNHDA and CDR2 SQIVND (reference sequence). The CDR3 nucleotides are TGTGCCACAGAGCCCTCTAGCGGGGGGGTTGGAGATACGCAGTATTTT. It translates to CATEPSSGGVGDTQYF.

This chain connects TRBV2 to TRBJ2-1, with TRBD1 matching over 9 bases. CDR1 and CDR2 (germline): SNHLY, FYNNEI. This CDR3 has 15 amino acids. Trimming removed 6 bases from V and 1 base from J; junction bases left unmatched: 4. CDR3 amino acids: CASRDGTGSYNEQFF. CDR3 coding DNA: TGTGCCAGCAGGGATGGGACAGGGTCCTACAATGAGCAGTTCTTC.

V is TRBV5-1 and J is TRBJ2-2, with a possible D match to TRBD2 (5 bases). Trimming pared 7 bases from V and 5 bases from J, leaving 12 bases between. Germline V gene sequence: CDR1 SGHRS, CDR2 YFSETQ. The CDR3 has 13 amino acids. This CDR3 is CASSSEGTGELFF. The CDR3 bases are TGCGCCAGCTCCTCTGAGGGTACCGGGGAGCTGTTTTTT. Based on the CDR3 plus reference TRBV5-1 and TRBJ2-2, the full variable domain is KAGVTQTPRYLIKTRGQQVTLSCSPISGHRSVSWYQQTPGQGLQFLFEYFSETQRNKGNFPGRFSGRQFSNSRSEMNVSTLELGDSALYLCASSSEGTGELFFGEGSRLTVL.

Only a few counts were recorded for this clone. This sequence joins TRBV6-5 and TRBJ1-5; D is uncertain. Looked up from germline, CDR1 is MNHEY and CDR2 is SVGAGI. CDR3 length: 13 residues. Trimming took off 7 bases at V and 7 bases at J, with 14 bases between the two ends. The CDR3 reads CASTTGGRQPQHF. CDR3 sequence (DNA): TGTGCCAGCACCACGGGAGGGAGACAGCCCCAGCATTTT.

J is TRBJ2-1 and V is TRBV11-3, with a tentative D call TRBD1 (6 bases). The CDR3 has 16 residues. Germline V gene lookup returns CDR1 SGHNT and CDR2 YENEEA. V gave up 1 base and J gave up 4 bases, with 14 bases separating them. DNA for the CDR3: TGTGCCAGCAGCTTAGGGTTCGACAGGAGTTACAATGAGCAGTTCTTC. Translated, it gives CASSLGFDRSYNEQFF.

This clone was recorded a few times. J is TRBJ2-5 and V is TRBV7-2; D unresolved. CDR3 size: 12 residues. The germline V gene encodes CDR1 SGHTA and CDR2 FQGNSA. V lost 5 bases and J 7 bases, leaving 11 bases between the germline ends. The CDR3 here is CASSPEWSTQYF. The CDR3 nucleotides are TGTGCCAGCAGCCCTGAGTGGTCGACCCAGTACTTC.

The J gene is TRBJ1-1, the V gene TRBV29-1; D possibly corresponds to TRBD1 (5 bases). Per the germline V gene, CDR1 is SQVTM and CDR2 is ANQGSEA. CDR3 size: 14 residues. Trimming removed 0 bases from V and 2 bases from J, with 10 bases in between. CDR3 region: CSVEDWGGNTEAFF. In nucleotides, the CDR3 is TGCAGCGTTGAAGATTGGGGGGGAAACACTGAAGCTTTCTTT.

The rearrangement links TRBV7-2 to TRBJ2-7; D may be TRBD1 (5 bases). V shed 3 bases and J shed 1 base, with 10 bases lying between them. CDR3 size: 14 residues. CDR1 and CDR2 (germline): SGHTA, FQGNSA. This CDR3 is CASSFRGKSYEQYF. The DNA of the CDR3 is TGTGCCAGCAGCTTTAGGGGTAAATCCTACGAGCAGTACTTC.

V gene TRBV5-6 combines with J gene TRBJ2-7; possibly TRBD2 for D (6 bases). The germline V and J ends were trimmed by 6 bases and 6 bases, with 16 bases remaining between them. This CDR3 region has 13 residues. Germline CDR1 is SGHDT and CDR2 is YYEEEE. The CDR3 here is CASTTGRLGEQYF. The CDR3 DNA follows: TGTGCCAGCACAACCGGGAGACTTGGCGAGCAGTACTTC. Full variable domain (rest looked up from reference TRBV5-6 and TRBJ2-7): DAGVTQSPTHLIKTRGQQVTLRCSPKSGHDTVSWYQQALGQGPQFIFQYYEEEERQRGNFPDRFSGHQFPNYSSELNVNALLLGDSALYLCASTTGRLGEQYFGPGTRLTVT.

The genes are TRBV19 and TRBJ1-5; no firm D call. The ends were cut back, 4 bases at V and 1 base at J, with 14 bases in the middle. CDR1 is LNHDA and CDR2 is SQIVND in the germline V gene (reference sequence). The CDR3 sequence is 16 residues long. The CDR3 here is CASSSPGRRSNQPQHF. CDR3 sequence (DNA): TGTGCCAGTAGTAGTCCAGGAAGAAGAAGCAATCAGCCCCAGCATTTT.

The chain combines TRBV7-9 with TRBJ2-2; D not resolved. Trimming took 3 bases from V and 6 from J, leaving 11 bases between them. The germline gives CDR1 SEHNR, CDR2 FQNEAQ (reference sequence). This CDR3 has 14 amino acids. The CDR3 is CASSLAVVAGELFF. DNA of the CDR3: TGTGCCAGCAGCTTGGCGGTTGTCGCCGGGGAGCTGTTTTTT.

V and J are TRBV9 and TRBJ1-3; 8 bases map to TRBD1. CDR1 is SGDLS and CDR2 is YYNGEE in the germline V gene. V dropped 0 bases and J dropped 2; count of bases not matched to a gene: 4. There are 16 residues in the CDR3. CDR3 amino acids: CASSVVGQGPGNTIYF. In DNA, the CDR3 is TGTGCCAGCAGCGTAGTAGGACAGGGACCTGGAAACACCATATATTTT.

The chain is built from TRBV28 and TRBJ1-1; 8 nucleotides line up with TRBD1. This CDR3 has 13 amino acids. The ends lost 2 bases at V and 5 bases at J; junction bases unmatched: 1. CDR1 is MDHEN, CDR2 SYDVKM, per germline. The CDR3 nucleotides are TGTGCCAGCAGTTTACGACAGGGGACTGAAGCTTTCTTT. Its translation: CASSLRQGTEAFF. The complete variable domain, with remaining parts taken from reference TRBV28 and TRBJ1-1, reads DVKVTQSSRYLVKRTGEKVFLECVQDMDHENMFWYRQDPGLGLRLIYFSYDVKMKEKGDIPEGYSVSREKKERFSLILESASTNQTSMYLCASSLRQGTEAFFGQGTRLTVV.

The chain links TRBV11-3 to TRBJ2-1, with 15 bases lining up with TRBD2. Trimming cost V 4 bases and J 4 bases; bases outside gene matches: 8. The CDR3 runs to 18 residues. The germline CDR1 and CDR2 sequences are SGHNT and YENEEA. This CDR3 reads CASSSTRTSGGEYNEQFF. CDR3 nucleotides: TGTGCCAGCAGCTCAACAAGGACTAGCGGGGGGGAATACAATGAGCAGTTCTTC.

The rearrangement joins TRBV24-1 to TRBJ2-3, with TRBD2 as a possible D gene (6 bases). Germline V gene data show CDR1 as KGHDR and CDR2 as SFDVKD. V lost 2 bases and J 6 bases, leaving 14 bases between the germline ends. The CDR3 is 15 amino acids. CDR3 nucleotides: TGTGCCACCAGTGATTCGGGACTGTCGTCGGATACGCAGTATTTT. It yields the protein CATSDSGLSSDTQYF.

J is TRBJ1-2 and V is TRBV7-9; D is perhaps TRBD1 (6 bases). The germline V gene has CDR1 SEHNR and CDR2 FQNEAQ (reference sequence). Trimming took off 0 bases at V and 7 bases at J, with 21 bases between the two ends. The CDR3 extends over 17 amino acids. CDR3 bases: TGTGCCAGCAGCTTAGCGTTCGGGCCTTTAACAGGGAGTGGCTACACCTTC. Translating gives CASSLAFGPLTGSGYTF.

The rearrangement links TRBV28 to TRBJ1-4, with no clear D. Per germline, CDR1 MDHEN and CDR2 SYDVKM. Trimming removed 7 bases from V and 2 bases from J, with 11 bases in between. This CDR3 is 14 amino acids long. The CDR3 loop reads CASKLPGTNEKLFF. Written as DNA, the CDR3 is TGTGCCAGCAAGCTCCCGGGGACTAATGAAAAACTGTTTTTT.

The chain combines TRBV2 with TRBJ1-2; no definite D call. The V and J ends lost 3 bases and 4 bases respectively, with 6 bases between them. Germline CDR1 reads SNHLY; CDR2 reads FYNNEI. The CDR3 has 12 residues. The CDR3 loop is CASSESGYGYTF. CDR3 nucleotide sequence: TGTGCCAGCAGTGAGTCAGGCTATGGCTACACCTTC.

The V gene is TRBV2, the J gene TRBJ2-1, with D unresolved. Germline CDR1 is SNHLY and CDR2 is FYNNEI. The CDR3 is 13 amino acids. The ends were cut back, 8 bases at V and 3 bases at J, with 11 bases in the middle. CDR3 bases: TGTGCCAGCTGCCCAGTTTACTACAATGAGCAGTTCTTC. It translates to CASCPVYYNEQFF.

J is TRBJ2-7 and V is TRBV28; 8 bases are a match to TRBD2. This CDR3 is built from 15 residues. From germline, CDR1 is MDHEN and CDR2 SYDVKM. V shed 7 bases, J shed 4 bases, and the junction held 12 bases outside the gene matches. The CDR3 DNA is TGTGCCAGCACCGAGGCTGGGACTAGGATGTACGAGCAGTACTTC. Translated, it gives CASTEAGTRMYEQYF.

The chain employs TRBV19 and TRBJ1-5; the D is unclear. Looked up from germline, CDR1 is LNHDA and CDR2 is SQIVND (reference sequence). The CDR3 is 16 amino acids. V lost 3 bases, J lost 9 bases, and 21 bases lay in between. This CDR3 reads CASSMYGRPLEGPQHF. For the CDR3, the DNA is TGTGCCAGTAGTATGTACGGACGGCCGCTGGAGGGGCCCCAGCATTTT.